These 21 T cell receptor beta chains were all obtained from the same sample, sequenced in a study of PD-1 blockade in classical Hodgkin lymphoma. Described time point: cycle 4 day 1 (C4D1), after 6 weeks of nivolumab. Every patient relapsed after autologous stem cell transplantation, and brentuximab vedotin exposure varied. Sequencing used immunoSEQ multiplex PCR; TCRdb keeps in-frame clones, though not all of them. The sample consists of 45,000 to 60,000 clones, about 80% of them appearing once. The material sequenced was peripheral blood mononuclear cells (PBMCs), taken before the fourth cycle of nivolumab. The receptor set was obtained from a human donor with classical Hodgkin lymphoma.

This chain links TRBV7-2 with TRBJ2-7, with D perhaps matching TRBD2 (7 bases). The CDR3 spans 15 residues. Germline assignment: CDR1 SGHTA and CDR2 FQGNSA. Trimming took off 5 bases at V and 4 bases at J, with 18 bases between the two ends. DNA for the CDR3: TGTGCCAGCAGCCCCCTGGGGGGGGGCGTGTACGAGCAGTACTTC. Translated: CASSPLGGGVYEQYF.

V usage is TRBV27 and J usage is TRBJ2-7, with TRBD2 identical over 7 bases. Germline V gene lookup returns CDR1 MNHEY and CDR2 SMNVEV (reference sequence). V was clipped by 6 bases and J by 3 bases; unmatched bases: 8. This CDR3 has 14 amino acids. CDR3 amino acids: CASSPGRVHYEQYF. CDR3 sequence (DNA): TGTGCCAGCAGCCCTGGGAGGGTTCACTACGAGCAGTACTTC.

The gene calls are TRBV2 and TRBJ1-5; no clear D. The CDR3 has 14 amino acids. The V and J ends lost 4 bases and 5 bases respectively, with 12 bases between them. CDR1 is SNHLY and CDR2 is FYNNEI in the germline V gene. The CDR3 spells CASSGVGSHQPQHF. Written as DNA, the CDR3 is TGTGCCAGCAGTGGTGTAGGCAGCCATCAGCCCCAGCATTTT.

The chain couples TRBV2 to TRBJ2-5; D is undetermined. The germline CDR1 and CDR2 sequences are SNHLY and FYNNEI. The CDR3 contains 12 residues. V was trimmed by 4 bases and J by 5 bases, leaving 8 bases between them. Written as DNA, the CDR3 is TGTGCCAGCAGTGTAGTTTTTGAGACCCAGTACTTC. It translates to CASSVVFETQYF.

V and J are TRBV2 and TRBJ1-5, with D possibly being TRBD1 (5 bases). The CDR3 is 14 amino acids. Germline V gene sequence: CDR1 SNHLY, CDR2 FYNNEI. The V gene lost 10 bases and the J gene lost 6 bases, with 19 bases spanning the gap. CDR3 amino acids: CATQKGGAGQPQHF. The CDR3, as DNA: TGTGCCACCCAGAAAGGAGGGGCTGGTCAGCCCCAGCATTTT.

This chain links TRBV11-3 with TRBJ1-1; no firm D call. The CDR3 is 18 amino acids. V was shortened by 2 bases and J by 0 bases, with 19 bases between the two germline ends. Germline values: CDR1 SGHNT, CDR2 YENEEA. The CDR3 DNA follows: TGTGCCAGCAGCTTAACCTTAAGGCAGATAATTTTGAACACTGAAGCTTTCTTT. Translated: CASSLTLRQIILNTEAFF.

The chain uses TRBV7-8 and TRBJ2-3; 8 bases match TRBD2. V lost 3 bases and J lost 0; bases outside the gene matches: 5. The germline gives CDR1 SGHVS, CDR2 FQNEAQ. This CDR3 is built from 16 residues. The CDR3 coding sequence is TGTGCCAGCAGCTTTAGCGGGGAGTATAGCACAGATACGCAGTATTTT. As protein: CASSFSGEYSTDTQYF.

This clone showed up just once. The chain uses TRBV6-5 and TRBJ2-7; 8 bases are shared with TRBD2. This CDR3 has 16 amino acids. Germline V gives CDR1 MNHEY, CDR2 SVGAGI. The J segment lost 6 bases and the V segment lost 2 bases, leaving 12 bases of the junction unmatched. The CDR3 DNA is TGTGCCAGCAGTTACCCCTCGGCGGGAGGTCCAACCGAGCAGTACTTC. Protein: CASSYPSAGGPTEQYF.

The genes are TRBV9 and TRBJ2-3, with D tentatively TRBD1 (7 bases). The germline gives CDR1 SGDLS, CDR2 YYNGEE. The CDR3 is made up of 17 amino acids. Trimming removed 0 bases at V and 2 bases at J, with 16 bases between. For the CDR3, the DNA is TGTGCCAGCAGCGTAGATGGCAGGGGGGCCCCCACAGATACGCAGTATTTT. Its protein is CASSVDGRGAPTDTQYF. Complete variable domain (other parts from reference TRBV9 and TRBJ2-3): DSGVTQTPKHLITATGQRVTLRCSPRSGDLSVYWYQQSLDQGLQFLIQYYNGEERAKGNILERFSAQQFPDLHSELNLSSLELGDSALYFCASSVDGRGAPTDTQYFGPGTRLTVL.

This chain connects TRBV19 to TRBJ2-3, with D perhaps assigned TRBD1 or TRBD2 (5 bases each). Germline V gene lookup returns CDR1 LNHDA and CDR2 SQIVND (reference sequence). V lost 3 bases to trimming and J lost 2 bases, with 12 bases between them. This CDR3 spans 15 amino acids. The CDR3 DNA reads as TGTGCCAGTAGTATGGGGCGGACTCCCACAGATACGCAGTATTTT. Translating it yields CASSMGRTPTDTQYF.

This clone occurred once. CDR3 sequence: CAWTSGGARYNEQFF. The CDR3 DNA follows: TGTGCCTGGACTAGCGGGGGGGCCAGGTACAATGAGCAGTTCTTC. J is TRBJ2-1 and V is TRBV30; TRBD2 aligns across 12 bases. Germline CDR1 GTSNPN, CDR2 SVGIG (reference sequence). V trimming: 4 bases; J trimming: 4 bases; junction bases outside the gene matches: 5. This CDR3 has 15 amino acids.

This clone was detected only once. This sequence joins TRBV4-3 and TRBJ2-2, with D possibly being TRBD1 (5 bases). The CDR3 has 14 amino acids. Germline CDR1 LGHNA, CDR2 YSLEER. V dropped 1 base and J dropped 8 bases, with 11 bases sitting between them. This CDR3 is CASSQVRWTGELFF. In DNA form, the CDR3 reads TGCGCCAGCAGCCAAGTGCGGTGGACAGGGGAGCTGTTTTTT.

The rearrangement links TRBV1 to TRBJ2-6; no DNA check was done on the table's D call, TRBD1. TRBV1 is a listed pseudogene. The CDR3 is 15 residues long. The CDR3 DNA is TGCACCAGCAGCGCTGAACAAAGTCGGGCCAACGTCCTGACTTTC. Translated: CTSSAEQSRANVLTF.

This sequence joins TRBV29-1 and TRBJ1-2; TRBD1 agrees at 7 bases. Per germline, CDR1 SQVTM and CDR2 ANQGSEA. The CDR3 consists of 16 residues. The V and J ends lost 7 bases and 1 base, in that order; junction bases with no gene match: 15. The CDR3 sequence: CSAGGGGQTFNYGYTF. DNA for the CDR3: TGCAGCGCTGGGGGCGGGGGACAGACGTTTAACTATGGCTACACCTTC. Drawing the rest from reference TRBV29-1 and TRBJ1-2, the complete variable domain is SAVISQKPSRDICQRGTSLTIQCQVDSQVTMMFWYRQQPGQSLTLIATANQGSEATYESGFVIDKFPISRPNLTFSTLTVSNMSPEDSSIYLCSAGGGGQTFNYGYTFGSGTRLTVV.

The CDR3 is CASSLVGRGIGYSPLHF. The CDR3, as DNA: TGTGCCAGCAGCTTAGTTGGTCGGGGGATAGGGTATTCACCCCTCCACTTT. The chain employs TRBV7-2 and TRBJ1-6, with D perhaps matching TRBD1 (5 bases). This CDR3 spans 17 amino acids. The germline gives CDR1 SGHTA, CDR2 FQGNSA. Trimming pared 1 base from V and 8 bases from J, leaving 18 bases between.

This sequence joins TRBV5-5 and TRBJ2-3; D is unresolved. The CDR3 covers 14 residues. Trimming stripped 4 bases from V and 1 base from J, with 10 bases between. The V gene's germline CDR1 is SGHKS and CDR2 YYEKEE (reference sequence). The CDR3 here is CASSEGPGTDTQYF. The CDR3 DNA reads TGTGCCAGCAGCGAAGGACCCGGCACAGATACGCAGTATTTT.

This chain joins TRBV5-4 and TRBJ2-1; TRBD2 agrees at 7 bases. The germline V gene has CDR1 SGHNT and CDR2 YYREEE (reference sequence). J lost 0 bases, V lost 3 bases, and 3 bases had no gene match. This CDR3 spans 15 amino acids. CDR3 sequence (DNA): TGTGCCAGCAGCTCAGCGGGACTCTCCTACAATGAGCAGTTCTTC. Its protein is CASSSAGLSYNEQFF.

The V gene is TRBV6-6, the J gene TRBJ2-7; D is uncertain. Germline CDR1 is MNHNY and CDR2 is SVGAGI (reference sequence). V was shortened by 3 bases and J by 1 base, with 7 bases between the two germline ends. The CDR3 runs 13 residues. CDR3 loop: CASSYQSSYEQYF. DNA for the CDR3: TGTGCCAGCAGTTATCAGTCTTCCTACGAGCAGTACTTC.

This clone is medium-sized (0.01 to 0.1%) in the sample. The gene calls are TRBV10-3 and TRBJ2-2, with 14 bases that match TRBD2. J gave up 5 bases and V 3 bases, and 8 bases lay outside the gene matches. Germline CDR1 and CDR2: ENHRY and SYGVKD. This CDR3 is built from 18 residues. CDR3 residues: CAISEGLAGGAGTGELFF. DNA for the CDR3: TGTGCCATCAGTGAAGGACTAGCGGGGGGAGCCGGAACCGGGGAGCTGTTTTTT.

This chain links TRBV30 with TRBJ2-2; TRBD1 matches at 8 bases. From germline, CDR1 is GTSNPN and CDR2 SVGIG (reference sequence). Unmatched junction bases numbered 4, after V lost 3 bases and J lost 7 bases. The CDR3 consists of 13 residues. CDR3 nucleotide sequence: TGTGCCTGGAGCGGACAGGGAGGCGGGGAGCTGTTTTTT. Translating it yields CAWSGQGGGELFF.

This chain joins TRBV27 and TRBJ2-1; TRBD1 matches 9 bases. V was clipped by 2 bases and J by 8 bases; unmatched bases: 1. This CDR3 is 13 amino acids long. The germline V gene encodes CDR1 MNHEY and CDR2 SMNVEV (reference sequence). CDR3 sequence: CASSLTGGHEQFF. In DNA form, the CDR3 reads TGTGCCAGCAGTTTAACAGGGGGCCATGAGCAGTTCTTC.